These T cell receptor beta chains were read from a single sample in a study of post-analysis software for immune sequencing data. TCRdb redid the calling of the PCR reads with MiXCR, one entry per CDR3 protein. The sample lists 750,000 to 950,000 distinct CDR3 sequences, just over 45% occurring once. Source material: blood. These receptors originate from a girl aged 5-17 years with multiple sclerosis. Each CDR3 is given with its conserved first and last residue. The order of the fields is clone size, J gene, V gene, D gene, CDR3 DNA, CDR3 protein. D genes are given only for firm matches. Some rows mark clone size as missing; the rest say once, few, many or name a class of expanded clone.

>NA|TRBJ2-1|TRBV12-3/TRBV12-4|NA
TGTGCCAGCACCCTGGGGGGGCACCCTCACAATGAGCAGTTCTTC
CASTLGGHPHNEQFF
>NA|TRBJ2-1|TRBV9|NA
TGTGCCAGCAGCGTAGGTACTGCGCAGCAGTTCTTC
CASSVGTAQQFF
>NA|TRBJ2-7|TRBV2|NA
TGTGCCAGCAGCTCGGGGGCGCAGGGCGTGTCCTACGAGCAGTACTTC
CASSSGAQGVSYEQYF
>NA|TRBJ2-3|TRBV12-3/TRBV12-4|NA
TGTGCCAGCAGTTTCCTGGGGCCAGCTGGAGATACGCAGTATTTT
CASSFLGPAGDTQYF
>many|TRBJ1-5|TRBV20-1|NA
TGCAGTGCTAGAGATGTGGGTAAGAGCAATCAGCCCCAGCATTTT
CSARDVGKSNQPQHF
>NA|TRBJ2-2|TRBV27|NA
TGTGCCAGCAAGCTAAGGTCCGGGCAGGGGCCCGAGGAGCTGTTTTTT
CASKLRSGQGPEELFF
>once|TRBJ2-4|TRBV29-1|NA
TGCAGCGTTGCCCCCTCAGCACCAGCCAAAAACATTCAGTACTTC
CSVAPSAPAKNIQYF
>NA|TRBJ1-2|TRBV10-3|NA
TGTGCCATCAGACCAGACACCTCTAACTATGGCTACACCTTC
CAIRPDTSNYGYTF
>few|TRBJ2-7|TRBV27|NA
TGTGCCAGCAGTCGTGCCGTATCCTACGAGCAGTACTTC
CASSRAVSYEQYF
>NA|TRBJ2-1|TRBV27|NA
TGTGCCAGCAGTTTGCGGTATGAAGGGTATGAGCAGTTCTTC
CASSLRYEGYEQFF
>once|TRBJ2-4|TRBV5-1|NA
TGCGCCAGCAGCTTGGTGGGGGAGGACATTCAGTACTTC
CASSLVGEDIQYF
>NA|TRBJ2-7|TRBV6-1|NA
TGTGCCAGCAGTGGGACAGCTGCCGAGCAGTACTTC
CASSGTAAEQYF
>NA|TRBJ2-7|TRBV2|TRBD1
TGTGCCAGCAGTCGACAGGGGGCTATCGACGAGCAGTACTTC
CASSRQGAIDEQYF
>NA|TRBJ2-3|TRBV9|NA
TGTGCCAGCAGCGTCGGGGGCGGGATGGGAACAGATACGCAGTATTTT
CASSVGGGMGTDTQYF
>NA|TRBJ1-3|TRBV7-8|NA
TGTGCCAGCAGCTTTTTGGGGCTAAGCTCTGGAAACACCATATATTTT
CASSFLGLSSGNTIYF
>NA|TRBJ1-4|TRBV11-2|NA
TGTGCCAGCAGCCCCGCGGGTAATGAAAAACTGTTTTTT
CASSPAGNEKLFF
>once|TRBJ1-1|TRBV14|NA
TGTGCCAGCAGCCAAGATTGGAGACACCAGTGGGGCACTGAAGCTTTCTTT
CASSQDWRHQWGTEAFF
>NA|TRBJ2-5|TRBV12-5|NA
TGTGCTAGTGGTTTGGTAGTAGGATTTGAGACCCAGTACTTC
CASGLVVGFETQYF
>NA|TRBJ2-1|TRBV7-9|NA
TGTGCCAGCAGCCCAGACGGCCCGAGGTACAATGAGCAGTTCTTC
CASSPDGPRYNEQFF
>NA|TRBJ2-3|TRBV7-3|TRBD2
TGTGCCAGCAGCCCTCCTGGACTAGCCGAGACAGATACGCAGTATTTT
CASSPPGLAETDTQYF
>NA|TRBJ2-5|TRBV7-7|NA
TGTGCTAGCAGCTTAGGCCCTGGACAGCTTCCCGAGACCCAGTACTTC
CASSLGPGQLPETQYF
>few|TRBJ2-1|TRBV29-1|NA
TGCAGCGTTACCCGGGACCCACTGGGGGAGCAGTTCTTC
CSVTRDPLGEQFF
>NA|TRBJ2-4|TRBV3-1|TRBD2
TGTGCCAGCAGCACGGCTAGCGGGTTTTACAATGAGCAGTACTTC
CASSTASGFYNEQYF
>NA|TRBJ1-1|TRBV20-1|NA
TGCAGTGCTAGAGGGGGGGACTCCGACACTGAAGCTTTCTTT
CSARGGDSDTEAFF
>NA|TRBJ2-7|TRBV20-1|TRBD1
TGCAGTGCTAGGGGGGACAGGATCACTAGCTACGAGCAGTACTTC
CSARGDRITSYEQYF
>NA|TRBJ1-1|TRBV4-1|NA
TGCGCCAGCAGCCAAGGTCCGGCTGAAGCTTTCTTT
CASSQGPAEAFF
>few|TRBJ2-1|TRBV20-1|TRBD2
TGCAGTGCTAGACATAGCGGGAGGGTGTTCACTGAGCAGTTCTTC
CSARHSGRVFTEQFF
>NA|TRBJ1-4|TRBV6-2/TRBV6-3|NA
TGTGCCAGCAGTTCGGTAGTGCAGCTTGGCGGAAAACTGTTTTTT
CASSSVVQLGGKLFF
>few|TRBJ2-7|TRBV11-2|TRBD2
TGTGCCAGCAGCCACGGACTAGCGGGAACCTACGAGCAGTACTTC
CASSHGLAGTYEQYF